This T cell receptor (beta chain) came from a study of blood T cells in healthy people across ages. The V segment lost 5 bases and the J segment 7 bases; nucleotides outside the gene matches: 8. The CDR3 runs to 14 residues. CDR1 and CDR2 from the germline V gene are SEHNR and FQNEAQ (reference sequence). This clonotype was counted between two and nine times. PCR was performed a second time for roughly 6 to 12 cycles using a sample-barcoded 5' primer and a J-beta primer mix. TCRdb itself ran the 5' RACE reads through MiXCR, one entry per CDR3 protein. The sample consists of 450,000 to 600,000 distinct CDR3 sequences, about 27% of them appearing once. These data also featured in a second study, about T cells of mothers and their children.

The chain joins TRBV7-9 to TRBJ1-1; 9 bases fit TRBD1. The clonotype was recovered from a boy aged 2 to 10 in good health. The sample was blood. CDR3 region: CASSRGTGPYEAFF. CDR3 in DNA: TGTGCCAGCAGCAGAGGGACAGGGCCTTATGAAGCTTTCTTT.